These T cell receptor beta chains were read from a single sample in a study of cytomegalovirus exposure and HLA in healthy donors. Sequencing was performed with immunoSEQ multiplex PCR; in TCRdb, only in-frame clones are kept and a portion is missing. The data show around 100,000 clones, approximately 80% seen once. The sequenced sample consisted of PBMCs. These receptors all stem from a woman younger than 45 in good health and CMV-seronegative. Each CDR3 is given with its conserved first and last residue. D genes are given only for firm matches. Clone size, where shown, is once, few, many, or a class for clones that have expanded.

v_call	d_call	clone_size	j_call	cdr3_nt	cdr3_aa
TRBV4-2	TRBD2	.	TRBJ2-3	TGTGCCAGCAGCACCCTAGCGGGAGGAAACACAGATACGCAGTATTTT	CASSTLAGGNTDTQYF
TRBV5-1	TRBD1	.	TRBJ2-1	TGCGCCAGCAGCTTGGCCGCGACAGGGAATGAGCAGTTCTTC	CASSLAATGNEQFF
TRBV7-9	.	once	TRBJ2-2	TGTGCCAGCACAACTGGGCAGGGGGGTCCCGGGGAGCTGTTTTTT	CASTTGQGGPGELFF
TRBV6-5	TRBD2	.	TRBJ2-1	TGTGCCAGCAGTTCCCCACTAGCGCGGCAAAATGAGCAGTTCTTC	CASSSPLARQNEQFF
TRBV4-1	TRBD1	.	TRBJ1-1	TGCGCCAGCAGCCAAGATTTCCGGACAGGGGGCCCCCCTATGAACACTGAAGCTTTCTTT	CASSQDFRTGGPPMNTEAFF
TRBV6-5	.	few	TRBJ1-1	TGTGCCAGCAGTTACTCGGGCCGTATGGTCAATGAAGCTTTCTTT	CASSYSGRMVNEAFF
TRBV10-2	.	.	TRBJ1-5	TGCGCCAGCAGTCCCTACCTGAGTAGCAATCAGCCCCAGCATTTT	CASSPYLSSNQPQHF
TRBV5-4	TRBD2	.	TRBJ2-3	TGTGCCAGCAGCTTGGAAGTTGCTAGCGGGATTTCCACAGATACGCAGTATTTT	CASSLEVASGISTDTQYF
TRBV10-2	.	few	TRBJ2-6	TGCGCCAGCAGTGGGGCCGGATCTGGGGCCAACGTCCTGACTTTC	CASSGAGSGANVLTF
TRBV6-1	.	.	TRBJ1-1	TGTGCCAGCAGTGATGTTGAGCGAGGACAGCAGAATGCTTTCTTT	CASSDVERGQQNAFF
TRBV5-6	.	once	TRBJ1-5	TGTGCCAGCAGCTTGCACAATCAGCCCCAGCATTTT	CASSLHNQPQHF
TRBV6-6	TRBD1	.	TRBJ1-1	TGTGCCAGCAGAGACAGGGGGAACACTGAAGCTTTCTTT	CASRDRGNTEAFF
TRBV4-3	TRBD1	.	TRBJ1-2	TGCGCCAGCAGCCAAGAGGGACAGCTCTATGGCTACACCTTC	CASSQEGQLYGYTF
TRBV2	.	.	TRBJ1-2	TGTGCCAGCAGGAGAACAGGGTTAGATGGCTACACCTTC	CASRRTGLDGYTF
TRBV21-1	.	once	TRBJ1-1	TGTGCCAGCCCTCATAAAGGGGAAGGGGTAGACACTGAAGCTTTCTTT	CASPHKGEGVDTEAFF
TRBV7-8	.	.	TRBJ2-2	TGTGCCAGCAGCTACCAGGGGCTCACCGGGGAGCTGTTTTTT	CASSYQGLTGELFF
TRBV28	.	.	TRBJ1-2	TGTGCCAGCAGTTTATTCGGGGAAAAGGATGGCTACACCTTC	CASSLFGEKDGYTF
TRBV5-1	.	.	TRBJ1-1	TGCGCCAGCAGCCTGCTTGGAGGGTCTAAGACTGAAGCTTTCTTT	CASSLLGGSKTEAFF
TRBV11-3	.	.	TRBJ1-1	TGTGCCAGCCGCCTCAGGGGAGTGGGCACTGAAGCTTTCTTT	CASRLRGVGTEAFF
TRBV5-6	.	.	TRBJ1-1	TGTGCCAGCAGCTTGCTCTACAACACTGAAGCTTTCTTT	CASSLLYNTEAFF
TRBV7-9	TRBD1	few	TRBJ2-7	TGTGCCAGCAGCTTAGTGACAGGGGGTACCTACGAGCAGTACTTC	CASSLVTGGTYEQYF
TRBV2	.	.	TRBJ2-7	TGTGCCAGCAGCCTCAACAGCTACGAGCAGTACTTC	CASSLNSYEQYF
TRBV5-1	.	.	TRBJ2-3	TGCGCCAGCAGCTTGGTAGGGGGAGCAACAGATACGCAGTATTTT	CASSLVGGATDTQYF
TRBV7-2	.	few	TRBJ2-7	TGTGCCAGCAGTCCACAGGGCGGCGAAACGACGTACTTC	CASSPQGGETTYF
TRBV5-1	TRBD1	few	TRBJ1-6	TGCGCCAGCAGCTCTACGGGACAGGGGGCTTCACCCCTCCACTTT	CASSSTGQGASPLHF
TRBV29-1	.	.	TRBJ2-1	TGCAGCGCCCTCCGGGACATCTCCTACAATGAGCAGTTCTTC	CSALRDISYNEQFF
TRBV6-5	.	.	TRBJ1-2	TGTGCCAGCAGTTTCACTCTGGGGAGCTATGGCTACACCTTC	CASSFTLGSYGYTF
TRBV5-4	TRBD2	.	TRBJ2-3	TGTGCCAGCAGCCTAGCCGTCGGACTAGCGGGAGGCGATACGCAGTATTTT	CASSLAVGLAGGDTQYF
TRBV18	TRBD1	.	TRBJ1-2	TGTGCCAGCTCACCACGTCCCGGGACAGGGGTTGGCTACACCTTC	CASSPRPGTGVGYTF
TRBV19	.	.	TRBJ1-5	TGTGCCAGTAGTATTCTTGAGCGCCAGCCCCAGCATTTT	CASSILERQPQHF
TRBV7-6	TRBD1	.	TRBJ1-1	TGTGCCAGCAGCTTAGTGCGGGACAGGGGGCTGCTCACTGAAGCTTTCTTT	CASSLVRDRGLLTEAFF
TRBV5-1	.	.	TRBJ1-1	TGCGCCAGCAGCTTTGCTGCGGGAAACACTGAAGCTTTCTTT	CASSFAAGNTEAFF
TRBV11-2	TRBD2	.	TRBJ2-1	TGTGCCAGCAGCGTCCCGGGACTAGCGTGGGATGAGCAGTTCTTC	CASSVPGLAWDEQFF
TRBV7-9	.	once	TRBJ2-1	TGTGCCAGCAGCTGGGGCAGCAATGAGCAGTTCTTC	CASSWGSNEQFF
TRBV11-2	.	.	TRBJ2-1	TGTGCCAGCAGCTTAGATTTGGGGGGGGGCCTTTACAATGAGCAGTTCTTC	CASSLDLGGGLYNEQFF
TRBV29-1	.	.	TRBJ2-7	TGCAGCGTTGATAGGGGAGGCGAGCAGTACTTC	CSVDRGGEQYF
TRBV7-2	TRBD1	few	TRBJ2-5	TGTGCCAGCAGCTTAGACGGGACAGAAGAGACCCAGTACTTC	CASSLDGTEETQYF
TRBV6-5	TRBD1	once	TRBJ2-7	TGTGCCAGCAGGACCGGGACAGGCTACGAGCAGTACTTC	CASRTGTGYEQYF
TRBV19	.	few	TRBJ2-1	TGTGCCAGTAGTACCGGGGGCTACAATGAGCAGTTCTTC	CASSTGGYNEQFF
TRBV7-9	.	.	TRBJ1-2	TGTGCCAGCAGCCACGAACAGGGACATAACTATGGCTACACCTTC	CASSHEQGHNYGYTF
TRBV5-1	TRBD1	.	TRBJ2-1	TGCGCCAGCAGCTACCGGGACAGGCGAAACAATGAGCAGTTCTTC	CASSYRDRRNNEQFF
TRBV7-2	TRBD1	medium-sized	TRBJ1-1	TGTGCCAGCAGTCCGGACAGGCTGAACACTGAAGCTTTCTTT	CASSPDRLNTEAFF
TRBV29-1	.	.	TRBJ2-3	TGCAGCGTTGAAGATCTAGGAGGTACGCAGTATTTT	CSVEDLGGTQYF
TRBV6-5	.	.	TRBJ1-5	TGTGCCAGCAGTTACCTTGGGGGGCAGCCCCAGCATTTT	CASSYLGGQPQHF
TRBV2	.	.	TRBJ2-5	TGTGCCAGCAAACGGACAACTCAAGAGACCCAGTACTTC	CASKRTTQETQYF
TRBV7-2	.	.	TRBJ2-3	TGTGCCAGCAGCTTAGACACCCACACAGATACGCAGTATTTT	CASSLDTHTDTQYF
TRBV5-6	TRBD1	.	TRBJ2-1	TGTGCCAGCAGCCCGCGGGACAGGGACCAAATGTTCTTC	CASSPRDRDQMFF
TRBV27	.	once	TRBJ2-5	TGTGCCAGCAGGCCACGAACAGAAGACCAAGAGACCCAGTACTTC	CASRPRTEDQETQYF
TRBV5-1	TRBD2	.	TRBJ2-1	TGCGCCAGCAGCTTGGTGGGGACTAGTGAGCAGTTCTTC	CASSLVGTSEQFF
TRBV7-7	TRBD2	once	TRBJ2-5	TGTGCCAGCAGCTGGGGACTAGAGGGAGAGACCCAGTACTTC	CASSWGLEGETQYF
TRBV18	TRBD1	few	TRBJ2-7	TGTGCCAGCTCACCTTACACGGGACAGGGGGTCATCGAGCAGTACTTC	CASSPYTGQGVIEQYF
TRBV29-1	.	.	TRBJ1-5	TGCAGCGTTGGTCGGGGGGAGAATCAGCCCCAGCATTTT	CSVGRGENQPQHF
TRBV7-2	.	.	TRBJ1-2	TGTGCCAGCAGCTCGACAGCTTATGGCTACACCTTC	CASSSTAYGYTF
TRBV7-2	TRBD1	.	TRBJ2-5	TGTGCCAGCAGTTTAGACAGGGGAGCAGAGACCCAGTACTTC	CASSLDRGAETQYF
TRBV2	TRBD1	.	TRBJ1-4	TGTGCCAGCAGTTATAGACAGGGGGCTGGGGGTGAAAAACTGTTTTTT	CASSYRQGAGGEKLFF
TRBV30	.	.	TRBJ1-5	TGTGCCTGGAGTGGGGGGGTCGATCAGCCCCAGCATTTT	CAWSGGVDQPQHF
TRBV19	.	.	TRBJ2-1	TGTGCCAGTAGTATGTCAGTCAAGCAGTTCTTC	CASSMSVKQFF
TRBV7-9	TRBD1	.	TRBJ1-1	TGTGCCAGCAGCTTAGACAGGGGTTGGACTGAAGCTTTCTTT	CASSLDRGWTEAFF
TRBV2	.	.	TRBJ1-2	TGTGCCAGCAGTCCTACAGGGACCGCTAACTATGGCTACACCTTC	CASSPTGTANYGYTF